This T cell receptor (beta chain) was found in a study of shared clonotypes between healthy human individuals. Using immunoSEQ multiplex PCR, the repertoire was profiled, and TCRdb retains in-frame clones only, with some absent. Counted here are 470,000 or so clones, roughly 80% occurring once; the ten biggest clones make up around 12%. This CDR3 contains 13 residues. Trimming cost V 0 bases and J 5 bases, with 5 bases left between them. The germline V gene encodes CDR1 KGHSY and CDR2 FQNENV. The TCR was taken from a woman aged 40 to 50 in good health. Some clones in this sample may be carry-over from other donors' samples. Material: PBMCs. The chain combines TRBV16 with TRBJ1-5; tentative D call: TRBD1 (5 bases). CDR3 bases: TGTGCCAGCAGCCAATCGGGGGATCAGCCCCAGCATTTT. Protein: CASSQSGDQPQHF.